What follows are 22 T cell receptor beta chains derived from one specimen sequenced in a study of shared clonotypes between healthy human individuals. Sequencing used immunoSEQ multiplex PCR; TCRdb keeps in-frame clones, though not all of them. The table includes about 1.5 million clones, around 98% detected once. The sequencing sample was made of naive CD4+ T cells sorted from blood. Subset denoted: CD45RA+ positively selected. The receptors were sampled from a man younger than 45 in good health.

V is TRBV9 and J is TRBJ2-1, with TRBD2 matching over 10 bases. J was trimmed by 2 bases and V by 2 bases; bases with no gene match: 4. CDR3 size: 16 residues. Germline V gene lookup returns CDR1 SGDLS and CDR2 YYNGEE. Written as DNA, the CDR3 is TGTGCCAGCAGCGTTACTAGCGGGATAACCTACAATGAGCAGTTCTTC. As protein: CASSVTSGITYNEQFF. Full variable domain (missing parts from reference TRBV9 and TRBJ2-1): DSGVTQTPKHLITATGQRVTLRCSPRSGDLSVYWYQQSLDQGLQFLIQYYNGEERAKGNILERFSAQQFPDLHSELNLSSLELGDSALYFCASSVTSGITYNEQFFGPGTRLTVL.

This clone was seen only once. As DNA, the CDR3 is TGTGCCAGCTCACCGGCCACGTCCGAGCAGTACTTC. This gives the protein CASSPATSEQYF. The chain is built from TRBV18 and TRBJ2-7; D is undetermined. Trimming took off 3 bases at V and 6 bases at J, with 9 bases between the two ends. The CDR3 contains 12 residues. The germline CDR1 and CDR2 sequences are KGHSH and LQKENI.

V is TRBV10-3 and J is TRBJ2-5; the D gene is possibly TRBD1 (5 bases). V dropped 4 bases and J dropped 2 bases, with 20 bases sitting between them. Per the germline V gene, CDR1 is ENHRY and CDR2 is SYGVKD. The CDR3 spans 17 residues. DNA of the CDR3: TGTGCCATCAGTGGAAGAGGAATAGGAGACAGACAAGAGACCCAGTACTTC. Translation: CAISGRGIGDRQETQYF.

This chain uses TRBV20-1 with TRBJ2-1; tentatively, D is TRBD2 (5 bases). The CDR3 loop spans 11 amino acids. The V end was cut by 3 bases, the J end by 10 bases, with 10 bases between. The germline gives CDR1 DFQATT, CDR2 SNEGSKA (reference sequence). In DNA form, the CDR3 reads TGCAGTGCTAGTGCCACTAGGGAGCAGTTCTTC. It encodes CSASATREQFF.

Of note for this clone: The same CDR3 also results from other DNA sequences found in this sample. The V gene is TRBV30, the J gene TRBJ2-5; 12 nucleotides agree with TRBD2. V trimming: 0 bases; J trimming: 4 bases; junction bases outside the gene matches: 6. CDR1 GTSNPN and CDR2 SVGIG come from the germline V gene (reference sequence). This CDR3 spans 16 amino acids. DNA of the CDR3: TGTGCCTGGAGTGTACGTACTAGCGGGAGGAGAGAGACCCAGTACTTC. This translates into CAWSVRTSGRRETQYF. The full variable domain, completed using reference TRBV30 and TRBJ2-5, is SQTIHQWPATLVQPVGSPLSLECTVEGTSNPNLYWYRQAAGRGLQLLFYSVGIGQISSEVPQNLSASRPQDRQFILSSKKLLLSDSGFYLCAWSVRTSGRRETQYFGPGTRLLVL.

This chain uses TRBV27 with TRBJ1-2, with TRBD1 identical over 7 bases. J lost 8 bases, V lost 7 bases, and 10 bases had no gene match. This CDR3 is built from 13 residues. Germline CDR1 is MNHEY and CDR2 is SMNVEV (reference sequence). The CDR3 DNA is TGTGCCAGCACTGGAGGACAGGCCTTCGGCTACACCTTC. Amino acid sequence: CASTGGQAFGYTF.

This sequence joins TRBV7-3 and TRBJ2-1; D uncertain. The V end lost 0 bases, the J end lost 2 bases, and 11 bases lay between the germline ends. The CDR3 sequence is 16 residues long. CDR1 and CDR2 (germline): SGHTA, FQGTGA. The DNA of the CDR3 is TGTGCCAGCAGCTTAACGGGCCGGAACCCCTACAATGAGCAGTTCTTC. It encodes CASSLTGRNPYNEQFF.

V and J are TRBV14 and TRBJ1-2; no firm D call. Trimming left V 0 bases short and J 5 bases short, with 7 bases between. From germline, CDR1 is SGHDN and CDR2 FVKESK. The CDR3 extends over 13 amino acids. This CDR3 reads CASSQDQSYGYTF. In DNA, the CDR3 is TGTGCCAGCAGCCAAGATCAGAGTTATGGCTACACCTTC.

V gene TRBV7-2 combines with J gene TRBJ2-7; D not certain. V lost 1 base to trimming and J lost 1 base, with 8 bases between them. The CDR3 contains 14 residues. Per the germline V gene, CDR1 is SGHTA and CDR2 is FQGNSA. For the CDR3, the DNA is TGTGCCAGCAGCTTAGTAGTTTTTTCCTACGAGCAGTACTTC. Translating it yields CASSLVVFSYEQYF.

V gene TRBV27 combines with J gene TRBJ2-1; 13 nucleotides agree with TRBD2. This CDR3 comprises 16 residues. The V segment lost 4 bases and the J segment 6 bases; nucleotides outside the gene matches: 6. The germline V gene has CDR1 MNHEY and CDR2 SMNVEV (reference sequence). The CDR3 here is CASSSPGLAGSNEQFF. The CDR3 region has the DNA TGTGCCAGCAGTTCGCCGGGACTAGCGGGATCCAATGAGCAGTTCTTC.

The chain employs TRBV29-1 and TRBJ1-3; possible D gene TRBD1, 6 bases. Germline V CDR1 and CDR2: SQVTM, ANQGSEA. The CDR3 length is 13 residues. Trimming cost V 6 bases and J 0 bases, with 9 bases left between them. CDR3 sequence (DNA): TGCAGCGTCGTACAGGGCTCTGGAAACACCATATATTTT. This translates into CSVVQGSGNTIYF.

The CDR3 region is CASKRSTEAFF. DNA for the CDR3: TGTGCCAGCAAGCGGTCAACTGAAGCTTTCTTT. The chain links TRBV6-1 to TRBJ1-1; no clear D gene. CDR3 length: 11 amino acids. From germline, CDR1 is MNHNS and CDR2 SASEGT. The V end was cut by 7 bases, the J end by 5 bases, with 8 bases between.

The rearrangement links TRBV6-5 to TRBJ1-1, with D unclear. Deletions cut 4 bases from V and 4 bases from J, with 10 bases between. The CDR3 length is 13 residues. Germline-derived CDR1 and CDR2 are MNHEY and SVGAGI. This CDR3 is CASSSAGSTEAFF. CDR3 DNA sequence: TGTGCCAGCAGTTCTGCGGGGTCCACTGAAGCTTTCTTT.

Points on this clone: The junction departs from the called germline gene at one end, perhaps through a read error. The V call is TRBV7-7, the J call TRBJ2-1, with 9 positions matching TRBD2. The CDR3 sequence is 14 residues long. The germline V gene has CDR1 SSHAT and CDR2 FNYEAQ (reference sequence). The CDR3 nucleotides read TGTGCTAGCAGCTTAGGGACTAGCTCAAATGAGCAGTTCTTC. Protein product: CASSLGTSSNEQFF. Using reference TRBV7-7 and TRBJ2-1 for the parts outside the CDR3, the full variable domain is GAGVSQSPRYKVTKRGQDVTLRCDPISSHATLYWYQQALGQGPEFLTYFNYEAQPDKSGLPSDRFSAERPEGSISTLTIQRTEQRDSAMYRCASSLGTSSNEQFFGPGTRLTVL.

To note about this clone: Additional DNA sequences in this sample encode the identical CDR3. The CDR3 DNA follows: TGCGCCAGCAGCTCCACAGGGGGAAACTATGGCTACACCTTC. As protein: CASSSTGGNYGYTF. The chain links TRBV5-1 to TRBJ1-2; 8 bases fit TRBD1. This CDR3 comprises 14 residues. Germline loops: CDR1 SGHRS, CDR2 YFSETQ. The trim removed 3 bases at V and 2 bases at J, leaving 3 bases unmatched.

On this clone: In the same sample, other DNA sequences code for this CDR3. The chain employs TRBV18 and TRBJ2-3; D is ambiguous. CDR3 length: 12 amino acids. Germline CDR1 KGHSH, CDR2 LQKENI. V lost 2 bases to trimming and J lost 3 bases, with 3 bases between them. DNA of the CDR3: TGTGCCAGCTCACCAAGTACAGATACGCAGTATTTT. Protein: CASSPSTDTQYF.

The V and J genes are TRBV18 and TRBJ1-5; D ambiguous. Trimming took off 3 bases at V and 5 bases at J, with 8 bases between the two ends. Germline V gives CDR1 KGHSH, CDR2 LQKENI. This CDR3 is built from 13 residues. Here the CDR3 DNA reads TGTGCCAGCTCACCGCAACGAGATCAGCCCCAGCATTTT. Residues: CASSPQRDQPQHF.

On this clone itself: The identical CDR3 is also encoded by other nucleotide sequences in the sample. This chain joins TRBV18 and TRBJ2-2, with D tentatively TRBD1 (6 bases). V was pared by 6 bases and J by 4 bases, with 9 bases between. This CDR3 spans 13 amino acids. From germline, CDR1 is KGHSH and CDR2 LQKENI. The CDR3 DNA reads as TGTGCCAGCTCCCTGGACAGCACCGGGGAGCTGTTTTTT. Residues: CASSLDSTGELFF.

The chain is built from TRBV9 and TRBJ2-3; tentatively, D is TRBD1 (6 bases). The germline V gene has CDR1 SGDLS and CDR2 YYNGEE. Trimming shortened V by 3 bases and J by 2 bases, and 22 bases separated the two germline ends. The CDR3 covers 18 residues. CDR3 bases: TGTGCCAGCAGCGGAGGGGGTCGGAGGCCCACCCACACAGATACGCAGTATTTT. Protein: CASSGGGRRPTHTDTQYF.

The rearrangement uses TRBV4-1 and TRBJ2-7, with unresolved D. Between the trimmed V and J ends, which lost 1 base and 1 base, there was a span of 8 bases. The germline gives CDR1 MGHRA, CDR2 YSYEKL. This CDR3 comprises 14 residues. CDR3 DNA: TGCGCCAGCAGCCAAGTGAGGATGTCCTACGAGCAGTACTTC. It yields the protein CASSQVRMSYEQYF.

This chain connects TRBV5-5 to TRBJ1-5; D uncertain. Trimming left V 2 bases short and J 6 bases short, with 6 bases between. Germline CDR1 reads SGHKS; CDR2 reads YYEKEE (reference sequence). This CDR3 is 12 amino acids long. The CDR3 DNA reads as TGTGCCAGCAGCTTATTTCGTCAGCCCCAGCATTTT. Its protein product is CASSLFRQPQHF.

As for this clone: The junction and the germline gene differ at one end; a read error may be behind it. The chain recombines TRBV28 with TRBJ2-7, with 8 nucleotides matching TRBD2. CDR3 length equals 12 residues. Germline V gene sequence: CDR1 MDHEN, CDR2 SYDVKM. CDR3 bases: TGTGCCAGCAGTTCCCGGGGGGAGCGGGAGTTCTTC. It translates to CASSSRGEREFF. The full variable domain, rest sourced from reference TRBV28 and TRBJ2-7, is DVKVTQSSRYLVKRTGEKVFLECVQDMDHENMFWYRQDPGLGLRLIYFSYDVKMKEKGDIPEGYSVSREKKERFSLILESASTNQTSMYLCASSSRGEREFFGPGTRLTVT.